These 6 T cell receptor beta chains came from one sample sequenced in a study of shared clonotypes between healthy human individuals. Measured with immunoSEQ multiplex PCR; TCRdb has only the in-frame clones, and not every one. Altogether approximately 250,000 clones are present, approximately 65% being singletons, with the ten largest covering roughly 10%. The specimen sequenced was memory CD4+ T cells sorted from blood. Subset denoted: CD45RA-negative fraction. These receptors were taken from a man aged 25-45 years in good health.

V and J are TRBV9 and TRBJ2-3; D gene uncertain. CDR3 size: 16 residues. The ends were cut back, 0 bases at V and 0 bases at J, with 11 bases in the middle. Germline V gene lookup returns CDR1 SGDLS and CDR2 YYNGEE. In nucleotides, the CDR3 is TGTGCCAGCAGCGTAGGTAGCAGATCTAGCACAGATACGCAGTATTTT. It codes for CASSVGSRSSTDTQYF.

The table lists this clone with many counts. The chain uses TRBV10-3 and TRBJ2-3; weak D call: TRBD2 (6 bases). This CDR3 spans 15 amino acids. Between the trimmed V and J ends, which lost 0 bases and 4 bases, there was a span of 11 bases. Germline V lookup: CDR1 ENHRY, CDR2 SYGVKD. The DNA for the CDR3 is TGTGCCATCAGTGAGTCTATAGGAGGGGCAGATACGCAGTATTTT. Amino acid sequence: CAISESIGGADTQYF.

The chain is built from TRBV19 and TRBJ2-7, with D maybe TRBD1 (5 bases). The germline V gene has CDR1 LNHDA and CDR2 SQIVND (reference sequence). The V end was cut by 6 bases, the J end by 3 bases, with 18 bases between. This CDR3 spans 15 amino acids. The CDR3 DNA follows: TGTGCCAGTAGCATTACGACAGCAAATTACTACGAGCAGTACTTC. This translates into CASSITTANYYEQYF.

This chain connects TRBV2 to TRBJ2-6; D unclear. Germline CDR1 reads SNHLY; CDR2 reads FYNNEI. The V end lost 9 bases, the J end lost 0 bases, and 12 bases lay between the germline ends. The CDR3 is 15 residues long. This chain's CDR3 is CASPTAYSGANVLTF. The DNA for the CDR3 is TGTGCCAGTCCTACCGCTTACTCTGGGGCCAACGTCCTGACTTTC.

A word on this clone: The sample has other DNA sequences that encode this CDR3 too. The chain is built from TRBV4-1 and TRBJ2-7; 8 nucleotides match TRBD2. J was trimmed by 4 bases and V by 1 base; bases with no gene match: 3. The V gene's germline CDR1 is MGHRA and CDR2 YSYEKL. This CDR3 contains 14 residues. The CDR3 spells CASSQGAGGYEQYF. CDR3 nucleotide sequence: TGCGCCAGCAGCCAAGGCGCGGGAGGTTACGAGCAGTACTTC.

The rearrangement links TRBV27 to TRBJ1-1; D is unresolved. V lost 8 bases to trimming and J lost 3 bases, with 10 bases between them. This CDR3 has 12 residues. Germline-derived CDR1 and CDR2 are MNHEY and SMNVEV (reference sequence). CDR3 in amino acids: CASQSWDTEAFF. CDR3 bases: TGTGCCAGCCAATCGTGGGACACTGAAGCTTTCTTT.